The rows below give T cell receptor beta chains drawn from one sample of a study of beta chain features in type 1 diabetes. TCRdb's table, derived via immunoSEQ multiplex PCR, lists solely in-frame clones and lacks some. The sample holds about 360,000 clones; roughly 12% are singletons and the top ten take approximately 0.015%. The sample taken for sequencing was naive CD4+ T cells from blood. These receptors were taken from a man aged 18-30 years in good health. Both conserved end residues are part of each CDR3. A D gene is named only where the DNA matches it firmly. Where a row states a size, it is once, few, many or the class of an expanded clone; other rows omit it.

>few|TRBV7-2|.|TRBJ2-3
CASSLVVEAQYF
TGTGCCAGCAGCTTAGTAGTGGAGGCGCAGTATTTT
>few|TRBV6-4|.|TRBJ2-3
CASRKALGTDTQYF
TGTGCCAGCAGAAAGGCTCTAGGCACAGATACGCAGTATTTT
>.|TRBV4-2|TRBD1|TRBJ2-1
CASSQGNRGLHNEQFF
TGTGCCAGCAGCCAAGGAAACAGGGGGCTCCACAATGAGCAGTTCTTC
>few|TRBV29-1|.|TRBJ1-2
CSVRPTGNYGYTF
TGCAGCGTACGACCTACCGGGAACTATGGCTACACCTTC
>.|TRBV7-2|TRBD1|TRBJ2-6
CASSPRQGIWGANVLTF
TGTGCCAGCAGCCCGAGACAGGGGATATGGGGGGCCAACGTCCTGACTTTC
>.|TRBV5-5|.|TRBJ1-2
CASSFGRVANYGYTF
TGTGCCAGCAGCTTCGGCAGGGTCGCTAACTATGGCTACACCTTC
>few|TRBV4-3|.|TRBJ2-1
CASSQEGGPRYNEQFF
TGCGCCAGCAGCCAAGAGGGGGGGCCCCGCTACAATGAGCAGTTCTTC
>.|TRBV5-6|.|TRBJ2-7
CASSLNGEQYF
TGTGCCAGCAGCTTGAACGGCGAGCAGTACTTC
>few|TRBV5-1|TRBD1|TRBJ1-2
CASSLGQLNYGYTF
TGCGCCAGCAGCCTGGGACAGCTCAACTATGGCTACACCTTC
>.|TRBV28|.|TRBJ1-1
CASSLTGGTEAFF
TGTGCCAGCAGTTTAACGGGTGGCACTGAAGCTTTCTTT
>.|TRBV7-3|.|TRBJ2-2
CASSLTGQNTGELFF
TGTGCCAGCAGCTTAACGGGACAGAACACCGGGGAGCTGTTTTTT
>.|TRBV7-9|TRBD2|TRBJ2-1
CASRGTSGSYNEQFF
TGTGCCAGCAGGGGGACTAGCGGGAGTTACAATGAGCAGTTCTTC
>.|TRBV14|TRBD2|TRBJ2-5
CASSRIAGVETQYF
TGTGCCAGCAGCCGCATAGCGGGAGTAGAGACCCAGTACTTC
>.|TRBV7-2|.|TRBJ2-5
CASSPDYWETQYF
TGTGCCAGCAGCCCCGACTATTGGGAGACCCAGTACTTC
>.|TRBV5-1|.|TRBJ2-1
CASSSLGAKNEQFF
TGCGCCAGCAGCTCGTTGGGGGCCAAGAATGAGCAGTTCTTC
>few|TRBV10-3|.|TRBJ2-1
CAISSVISSYNEQFF
TGTGCCATCAGTAGCGTTATTAGCTCCTACAATGAGCAGTTCTTC
>once|TRBV7-2|.|TRBJ2-4
CASSTVNIQYF
TGTGCCAGCAGCACGGTAAACATTCAGTACTTC
>.|TRBV2|TRBD1|TRBJ1-1
CASIGTALNTEAFF
TGTGCCAGCATTGGGACAGCCTTGAACACTGAAGCTTTCTTT
>few|TRBV4-1|TRBD2|TRBJ2-1
CASSNSGSSYNEQFF
TGCGCCAGCAGTAATAGCGGGAGTTCTTACAATGAGCAGTTCTTC
>.|TRBV19|.|TRBJ2-5
CASSDGAQETQYF
TGTGCCAGTAGTGACGGAGCCCAAGAGACCCAGTACTTC
>.|TRBV30|.|TRBJ2-3
CAWSVLTDTQYF
TGTGCCTGGAGTGTACTAACAGATACGCAGTATTTT
>few|TRBV19|.|TRBJ1-1
CASSIQGSSTAFF
TGTGCCAGTAGTATTCAGGGGTCGTCGACCGCTTTCTTT
>few|TRBV7-2|.|TRBJ2-3
CASSARGAADTQYF
TGTGCCAGCAGCGCTCGGGGGGCGGCCGATACGCAGTATTTT
>.|TRBV30|.|TRBJ1-5
CAWSYQKNQPQHF
TGTGCCTGGAGTTATCAGAAAAATCAGCCCCAGCATTTT
>.|TRBV28|TRBD1|TRBJ1-1
CASSPRPGQPKAFF
TGTGCCAGCAGCCCCCGCCCGGGACAGCCTAAAGCTTTCTTT
>.|TRBV15|TRBD1|TRBJ2-5
CATSRNIGTGGRIEETQYF
TGTGCCACCAGCAGAAATATAGGGACAGGGGGTAGGATCGAAGAGACCCAGTACTTC
>few|TRBV2|.|TRBJ2-3
CASSPGLSTDTQYF
TGTGCCAGCAGTCCTGGACTCTCCACAGATACGCAGTATTTT
>few|TRBV7-9|TRBD1|TRBJ1-2
CASSRPGQGRGYTF
TGTGCCAGCAGCCGGCCGGGACAGGGACGTGGCTACACCTTC
>.|TRBV7-2|TRBD1|TRBJ1-1
CASSLAGQGEAFF
TGTGCCAGCAGCTTAGCGGGACAGGGAGAAGCTTTCTTT
>.|TRBV7-3|TRBD2|TRBJ2-2
CASSSTSAGGELFF
TGTGCCAGCAGCTCGACTAGCGCGGGCGGGGAGCTGTTTTTT
>few|TRBV29-1|TRBD1|TRBJ1-5
CSVTAGGEDQPQHF
TGCAGCGTTACGGCAGGGGGCGAGGATCAGCCCCAGCATTTT
>few|TRBV15|.|TRBJ1-6
CATSRDRYSPLHF
TGTGCCACCAGCAGGGACAGATATTCACCCCTCCACTTT
>few|TRBV5-4|.|TRBJ2-7
CASSPGGTAFSEQYF
TGTGCCAGCAGCCCTGGCGGGACAGCCTTCTCCGAGCAGTACTTC